A selection of T cell receptor beta chains follows, all from one sample in a study of T cell repertoires in cytomegalovirus infection. TCRdb re-derived calls from the reads in MiXCR, one entry per CDR3 protein. The profile shows fewer than 550,000 distinct CDR3 sequences, 16% of them singletons. Sequencing input: CD8+ T cells from PBMCs. The receptors originated from a human donor in good health (CMV status not recorded). Some clones in this sample may be carry-over from other donors' samples. Both conserved end residues are part of each CDR3. A D gene is named only where the DNA matches it firmly. Clone size appears in some rows only: once, few, many, or a class for an expanded clone.

D gene: TRBD2; clone size: many; V gene: TRBV7-8; J gene: TRBJ2-3; CDR3 length: 14; CDR3 DNA: TGTGCCAGCTCCACTAGCGGGGGTTCAGATACGCAGTATTTT; CDR3 protein: CASSTSGGSDTQYF
D gene: TRBD2; clone size: few; V gene: TRBV5-1; J gene: TRBJ2-3; CDR3 length: 18; CDR3 DNA: TGCGCCAGCAGCTCGGGGACTAGCGGGGGGACCAGCACAGATACGCAGTATTTT; CDR3 protein: CASSSGTSGGTSTDTQYF
D gene: .; clone size: many; V gene: TRBV11-2; J gene: TRBJ2-3; CDR3 length: 14; CDR3 DNA: TGTGCCAGCAGCTTAGAATACGGAACAGATACGCAGTATTTT; CDR3 protein: CASSLEYGTDTQYF
D gene: TRBD1; clone size: few; V gene: TRBV19; J gene: TRBJ1-5; CDR3 length: 15; CDR3 DNA: TGTGCCAGTAGTGGGGGACAGGGTGTCTGGCAGCCCCAGCATTTT; CDR3 protein: CASSGGQGVWQPQHF
D gene: TRBD1; clone size: many; V gene: TRBV6-1; J gene: TRBJ1-2; CDR3 length: 15; CDR3 DNA: TGTGCCAGCAGTGAAACGGGACAGTTTAACTATGGCTACACCTTC; CDR3 protein: CASSETGQFNYGYTF
D gene: TRBD2; clone size: many; V gene: TRBV12-3/TRBV12-4; J gene: TRBJ2-7; CDR3 length: 17; CDR3 DNA: TGTGCCAGCAGTTTAGGTGTACTAGCGGGGGACCCCTACGAGCAGTACTTC; CDR3 protein: CASSLGVLAGDPYEQYF
D gene: .; clone size: many; V gene: TRBV2; J gene: TRBJ1-2; CDR3 length: 15; CDR3 DNA: TGTGCCCTCTCCCCCCCACAGGCAACGACCTATGGCTACACCTTC; CDR3 protein: CALSPPQATTYGYTF
D gene: TRBD1; clone size: many; V gene: TRBV7-9; J gene: TRBJ1-4; CDR3 length: 14; CDR3 DNA: TGTGCCAGCAGCCTACAGGGGCGGCGTGAAAAACTGTTTTTT; CDR3 protein: CASSLQGRREKLFF
D gene: TRBD2; clone size: many; V gene: TRBV4-2; J gene: TRBJ2-1; CDR3 length: 13; CDR3 DNA: TGTGCCAGCAGCGCCGGACTAGACAATGAGCAGTTCTTC; CDR3 protein: CASSAGLDNEQFF
D gene: .; clone size: many; V gene: TRBV3-1; J gene: TRBJ2-1; CDR3 length: 16; CDR3 DNA: TGTGCCAGCAGCTGGTCCTCGGGACTCGGTTATAATGAGCAGTTCTTC; CDR3 protein: CASSWSSGLGYNEQFF
D gene: TRBD2; clone size: .; V gene: TRBV20-1; J gene: TRBJ2-5; CDR3 length: 17; CDR3 DNA: TGCAGTGCCATCGGACTAGCGGGGGGGTGGCCACAAGAGACCCAGTACTTC; CDR3 protein: CSAIGLAGGWPQETQYF
D gene: .; clone size: few; V gene: TRBV19; J gene: TRBJ2-1; CDR3 length: 14; CDR3 DNA: TGTGCCAGTAGTATAAAAAGGGTGGGCAATGAGCAGTTCTTC; CDR3 protein: CASSIKRVGNEQFF
D gene: TRBD1; clone size: .; V gene: TRBV24-1; J gene: TRBJ1-5; CDR3 length: 16; CDR3 DNA: TGTGCCACCACAAATCCCGGGACAGGGCTAAATCAGCCCCAGCATTTT; CDR3 protein: CATTNPGTGLNQPQHF
D gene: TRBD2; clone size: .; V gene: TRBV14; J gene: TRBJ2-1; CDR3 length: 19; CDR3 DNA: TGTGCCAGCAGCCAAGATGAACTAGCGGGGGACTTCTCCTACAATGAGCAGTTCTTC; CDR3 protein: CASSQDELAGDFSYNEQFF
D gene: .; clone size: .; V gene: TRBV20-1; J gene: TRBJ1-2; CDR3 length: 12; CDR3 DNA: TGCAGTGTCCCGGGGGGCGGGGATGGCTACACCTTC; CDR3 protein: CSVPGGGDGYTF
D gene: .; clone size: .; V gene: TRBV27; J gene: TRBJ2-7; CDR3 length: 16; CDR3 DNA: TGTGCCAGCAGTTTCTCCCAGGGTGTGAGGCCCTACGAGCAGTACTTC; CDR3 protein: CASSFSQGVRPYEQYF
D gene: .; clone size: few; V gene: TRBV7-9; J gene: TRBJ1-4; CDR3 length: 15; CDR3 DNA: TGTGCCAGCAGCCCACGGGACTCCCGAAGGGAAAAACTGTTTTTT; CDR3 protein: CASSPRDSRREKLFF
D gene: TRBD1; clone size: many; V gene: TRBV7-8; J gene: TRBJ1-4; CDR3 length: 15; CDR3 DNA: TGTGCCAGCAGCCTAAACAGGGGGCGGATTGAAAAACTGTTTTTT; CDR3 protein: CASSLNRGRIEKLFF
D gene: .; clone size: few; V gene: TRBV2; J gene: TRBJ2-4; CDR3 length: 10; CDR3 DNA: TGTGCCAGCAGGGGAAACATTCAGTACTTC; CDR3 protein: CASRGNIQYF
D gene: TRBD1; clone size: many; V gene: TRBV7-9; J gene: TRBJ2-1; CDR3 length: 16; CDR3 DNA: TGTGCCAGCAGCTCCCCTCCCGGGACAGGGTACAATGAGCAGTTCTTC; CDR3 protein: CASSSPPGTGYNEQFF